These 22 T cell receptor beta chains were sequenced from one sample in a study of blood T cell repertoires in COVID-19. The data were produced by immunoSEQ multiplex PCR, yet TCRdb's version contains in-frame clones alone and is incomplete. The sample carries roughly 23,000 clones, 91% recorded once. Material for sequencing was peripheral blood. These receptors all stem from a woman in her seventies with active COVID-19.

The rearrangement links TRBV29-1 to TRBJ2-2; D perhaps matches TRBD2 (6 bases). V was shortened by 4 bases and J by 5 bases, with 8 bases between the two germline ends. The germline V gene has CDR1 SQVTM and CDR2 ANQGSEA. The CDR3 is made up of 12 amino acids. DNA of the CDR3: TGCAGCGTTGTCCGGGGGACCGGGGAGCTGTTTTTT. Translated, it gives CSVVRGTGELFF.

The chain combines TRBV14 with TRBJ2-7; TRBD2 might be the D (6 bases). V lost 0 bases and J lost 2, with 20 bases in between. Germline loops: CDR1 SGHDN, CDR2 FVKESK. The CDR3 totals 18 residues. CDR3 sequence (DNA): TGTGCCAGCAGCCAAGATATAAGGTCCAGCGGGCTGGCCTACGAGCAGTACTTC. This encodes CASSQDIRSSGLAYEQYF.

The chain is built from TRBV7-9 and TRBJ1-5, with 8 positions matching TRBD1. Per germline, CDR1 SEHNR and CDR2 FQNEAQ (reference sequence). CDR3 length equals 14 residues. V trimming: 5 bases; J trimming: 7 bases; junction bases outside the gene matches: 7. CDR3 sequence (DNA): TGTGCCAGCAGCCCGACAGGGGTGAGCCAGCCCCAGCATTTT. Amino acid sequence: CASSPTGVSQPQHF.

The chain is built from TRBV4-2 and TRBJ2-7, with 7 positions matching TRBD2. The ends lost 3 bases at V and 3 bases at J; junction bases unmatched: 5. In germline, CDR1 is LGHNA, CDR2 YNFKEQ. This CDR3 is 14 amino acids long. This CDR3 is CASSHGDYLYEQYF. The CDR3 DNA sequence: TGTGCCAGCAGCCATGGGGACTACCTCTACGAGCAGTACTTC.

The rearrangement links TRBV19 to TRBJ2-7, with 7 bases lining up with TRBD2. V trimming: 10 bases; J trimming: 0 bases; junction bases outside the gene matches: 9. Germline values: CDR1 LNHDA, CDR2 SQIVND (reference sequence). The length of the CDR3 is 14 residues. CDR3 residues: CANSNGRSSYEQYF. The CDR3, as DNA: TGTGCCAACTCGAACGGGAGGAGCTCCTACGAGCAGTACTTC.

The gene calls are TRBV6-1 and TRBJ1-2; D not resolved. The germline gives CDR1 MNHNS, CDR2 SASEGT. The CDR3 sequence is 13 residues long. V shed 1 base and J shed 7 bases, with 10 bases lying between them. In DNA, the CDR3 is TGTGCCAGCAGTGAAGTCAGCGCATTTGGCTACACCTTC. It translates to CASSEVSAFGYTF.

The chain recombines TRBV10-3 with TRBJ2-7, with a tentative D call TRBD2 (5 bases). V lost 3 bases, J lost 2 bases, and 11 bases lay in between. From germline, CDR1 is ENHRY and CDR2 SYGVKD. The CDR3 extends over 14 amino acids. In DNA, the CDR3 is TGTGCCATCAGTGAAGGACTCATAGCCTACGAGCAGTACTTC. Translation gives CAISEGLIAYEQYF.

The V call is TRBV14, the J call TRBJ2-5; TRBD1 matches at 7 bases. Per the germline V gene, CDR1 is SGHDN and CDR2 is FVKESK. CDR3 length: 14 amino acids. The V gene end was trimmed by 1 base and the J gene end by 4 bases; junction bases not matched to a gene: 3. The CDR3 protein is CASSQVGGGETQYF. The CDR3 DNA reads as TGTGCCAGCAGCCAAGTAGGGGGCGGAGAGACCCAGTACTTC. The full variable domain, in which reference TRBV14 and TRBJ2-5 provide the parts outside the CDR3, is EAGVTQFPSHSVIEKGQTVTLRCDPISGHDNLYWYRRVMGKEIKFLLHFVKESKQDESGMPNNRFLAERTGGTYSTLKVQPAELEDSGVYFCASSQVGGGETQYFGPGTRLLVL.

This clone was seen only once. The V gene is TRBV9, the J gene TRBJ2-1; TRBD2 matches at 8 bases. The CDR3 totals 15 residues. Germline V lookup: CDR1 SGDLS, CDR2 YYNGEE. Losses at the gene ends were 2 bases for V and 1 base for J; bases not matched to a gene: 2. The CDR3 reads CASSVTSGSYNEQFF. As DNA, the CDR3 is TGTGCCAGCAGCGTCACTAGCGGATCCTACAATGAGCAGTTCTTC.

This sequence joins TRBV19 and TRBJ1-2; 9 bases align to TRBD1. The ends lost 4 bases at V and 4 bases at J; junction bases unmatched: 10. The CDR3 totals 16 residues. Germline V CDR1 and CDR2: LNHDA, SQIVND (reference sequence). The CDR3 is CASSTLPGQGSYGYTF. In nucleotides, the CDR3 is TGTGCCAGTAGTACACTACCGGGACAGGGTTCCTATGGCTACACCTTC.

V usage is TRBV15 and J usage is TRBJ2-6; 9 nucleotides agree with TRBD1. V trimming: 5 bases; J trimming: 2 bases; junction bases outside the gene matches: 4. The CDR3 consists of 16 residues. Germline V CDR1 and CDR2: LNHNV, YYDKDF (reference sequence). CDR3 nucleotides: TGTGCCACCAGCGGCGGACAGGGGACTGGGGCCAACGTCCTGACTTTC. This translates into CATSGGQGTGANVLTF. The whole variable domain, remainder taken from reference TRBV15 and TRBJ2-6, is DAMVIQNPRYQVTQFGKPVTLSCSQTLNHNVMYWYQQKSSQAPKLLFHYYDKDFNNEADTPDNFQSRRPNTSFCFLDIRSPGLGDTAMYLCATSGGQGTGANVLTFGAGSRLTVL.

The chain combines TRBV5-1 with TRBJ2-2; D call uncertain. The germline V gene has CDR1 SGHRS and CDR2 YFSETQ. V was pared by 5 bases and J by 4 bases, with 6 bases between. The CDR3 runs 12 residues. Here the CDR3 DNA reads TGCGCCAGCAGTTACGGCACCGGGGAGCTGTTTTTT. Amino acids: CASSYGTGELFF.

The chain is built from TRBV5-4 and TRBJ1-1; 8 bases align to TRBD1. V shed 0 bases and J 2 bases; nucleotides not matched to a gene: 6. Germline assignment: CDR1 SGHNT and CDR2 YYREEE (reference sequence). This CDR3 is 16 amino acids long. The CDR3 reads CASSLAQGAVNTEAFF. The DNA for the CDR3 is TGTGCCAGCAGCTTGGCGCAGGGGGCTGTAAACACTGAAGCTTTCTTT.

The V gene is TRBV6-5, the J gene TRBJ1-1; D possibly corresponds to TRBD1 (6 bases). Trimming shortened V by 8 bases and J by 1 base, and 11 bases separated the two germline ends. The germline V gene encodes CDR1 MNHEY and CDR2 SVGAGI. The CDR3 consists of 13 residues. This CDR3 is CASQGHPNTEAFF. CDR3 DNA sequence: TGTGCCAGCCAGGGACACCCGAACACTGAAGCTTTCTTT.

CDR3 DNA: TGTGCCAGCAGCCGGGGGTCTAGCGGAAACTACTACGAGCAGTACTTC. Amino acids: CASSRGSSGNYYEQYF. The chain uses TRBV5-4 and TRBJ2-7, with 7 bases aligning to TRBD2. The junction had 13 bases not matched to a gene; V was cut back by 4 bases and J by 3 bases. The CDR3 consists of 16 residues. Germline loops: CDR1 SGHNT, CDR2 YYREEE (reference sequence).

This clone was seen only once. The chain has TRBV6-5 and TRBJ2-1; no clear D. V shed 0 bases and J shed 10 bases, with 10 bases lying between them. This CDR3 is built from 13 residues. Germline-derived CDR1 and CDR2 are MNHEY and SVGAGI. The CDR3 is CASSYSSSREQFF. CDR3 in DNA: TGTGCCAGCAGTTACTCTTCCTCCCGGGAGCAGTTCTTC.

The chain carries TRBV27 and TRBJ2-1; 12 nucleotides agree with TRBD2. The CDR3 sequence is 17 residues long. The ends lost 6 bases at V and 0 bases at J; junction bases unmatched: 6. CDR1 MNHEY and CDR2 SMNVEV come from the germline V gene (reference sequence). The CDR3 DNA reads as TGTGCCAGCAGCTCTAGCGGGAGGGTGAGCTCCTACAATGAGCAGTTCTTC. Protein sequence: CASSSSGRVSSYNEQFF.

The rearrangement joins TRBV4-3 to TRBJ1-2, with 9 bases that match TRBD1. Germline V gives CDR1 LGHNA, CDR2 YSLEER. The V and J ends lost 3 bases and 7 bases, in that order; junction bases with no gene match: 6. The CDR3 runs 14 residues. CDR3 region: CASSHVTGGLGYTF. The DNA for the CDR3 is TGCGCCAGCAGCCATGTTACAGGGGGCCTTGGCTACACCTTC.

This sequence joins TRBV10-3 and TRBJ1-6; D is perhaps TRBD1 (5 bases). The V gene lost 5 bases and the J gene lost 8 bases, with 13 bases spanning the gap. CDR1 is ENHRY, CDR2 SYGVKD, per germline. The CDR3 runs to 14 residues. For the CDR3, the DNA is TGTGCCATCAGTACGGGGGGGAATGATTCACCCCTCCACTTT. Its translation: CAISTGGNDSPLHF.

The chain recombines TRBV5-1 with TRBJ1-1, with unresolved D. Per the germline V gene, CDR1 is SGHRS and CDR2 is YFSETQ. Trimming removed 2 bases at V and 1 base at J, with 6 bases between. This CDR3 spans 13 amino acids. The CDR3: CASSFAENTEAFF. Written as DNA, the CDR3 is TGCGCCAGCAGCTTTGCAGAGAACACTGAAGCTTTCTTT. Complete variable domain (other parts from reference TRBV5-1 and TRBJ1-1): KAGVTQTPRYLIKTRGQQVTLSCSPISGHRSVSWYQQTPGQGLQFLFEYFSETQRNKGNFPGRFSGRQFSNSRSEMNVSTLELGDSALYLCASSFAENTEAFFGQGTRLTVV.

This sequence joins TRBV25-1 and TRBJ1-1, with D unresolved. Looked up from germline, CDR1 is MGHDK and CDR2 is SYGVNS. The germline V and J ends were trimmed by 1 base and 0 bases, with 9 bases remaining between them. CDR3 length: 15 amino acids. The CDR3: CASSESGGLNTEAFF. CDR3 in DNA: TGTGCCAGCAGTGAATCCGGCGGATTGAACACTGAAGCTTTCTTT.

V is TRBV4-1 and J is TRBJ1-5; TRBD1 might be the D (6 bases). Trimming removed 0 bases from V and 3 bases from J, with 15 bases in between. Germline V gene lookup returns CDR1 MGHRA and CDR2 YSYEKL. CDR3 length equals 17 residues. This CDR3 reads CASSQDDWGRINQPQHF. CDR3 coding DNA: TGCGCCAGCAGCCAAGATGATTGGGGGCGGATCAATCAGCCCCAGCATTTT.